A single TCR beta chain is shown here with its context. What it binds is not known. TCRdb re-called the 5' RACE reads through MiXCR, storing one row per CDR3 protein. The table has hundreds of thousands of distinct CDR3 sequences, less than 25% seen once. This sample stems from a study of identical twins. Whole-study findings and limits: Findings depended on cross-sectional statistics rather than tracking the same donors.

Germline values: CDR1 MNHEY, CDR2 SMNVEV (reference sequence). CDR3 length: 15 residues. V lost 8 bases to trimming and J lost 2 bases, with 19 bases between them. Healthy Caucasians provided all donations. These data were likewise used in another study, on T cells expressing NK-cell markers.

This sequence originates from a woman between 18 and 30 years old in good health. Sequencing used PBMCs. The chain joins TRBV27 to TRBJ2-7, with D possibly being TRBD2 (5 bases). Written as DNA, the CDR3 is TGTGCCAGCTTTTTCCGCGCCGGGAATGCCTACGAGCAGTACTTC. This encodes CASFFRAGNAYEQYF.